This is a list of T cell receptor beta chains from one sample in a study of graft-versus-host responses after intestinal transplantation. Their recognized antigens are unknown. Measured with immunoSEQ multiplex PCR; TCRdb has only the in-frame clones, and not every one. The data show 80,000 to 90,000 clones, with about 90% seen just once and less than 0.12% held by the top ten. The sequenced sample was unstimulated CD4+ T cells sorted from spleen or lymph node cells, obtained before intestinal transplant. The receptors shown here come from a human donor who received an intestinal transplant. Both conserved end residues are part of each CDR3. Fields, in order: J gene, V gene, clone size, D gene, CDR3 protein, CDR3 DNA. A D gene is named only where the DNA matches it firmly. Expanded clones get a size class; other rows say once, few or many, or leave the size out.

TRBJ1-4,TRBV2,.,.,CASSEWESNEKLFF,TGTGCCAGCAGTGAGTGGGAGTCCAATGAAAAACTGTTTTTT
TRBJ1-5,TRBV27,.,TRBD1,CASSFRDRGQPQHF,TGTGCCAGCAGTTTCAGGGACAGAGGTCAGCCCCAGCATTTT
TRBJ1-6,TRBV6-5,.,TRBD1,CASSPRQGNSPLHF,TGTGCCAGCAGTCCCCGACAGGGGAATTCACCCCTCCACTTT
TRBJ2-7,TRBV5-1,once,TRBD2,CASSPRGTSGGAYEQYF,TGCGCCAGCAGCCCTAGAGGGACTAGCGGGGGGGCCTACGAGCAGTACTTC
TRBJ2-7,TRBV20-1,few,.,CRAVTGYEQYF,TGCAGGGCAGTTACAGGCTACGAGCAGTACTTC
TRBJ2-3,TRBV27,.,.,CASRRVSTDTQYF,TGTGCCAGCAGGAGGGTTAGTACAGATACGCAGTATTTT
TRBJ1-2,TRBV9,once,.,CASSVGAGNYGYTF,TGTGCCAGCAGCGTGGGGGCAGGGAACTATGGCTACACCTTC
TRBJ2-1,TRBV7-9,.,TRBD2,CASTKGLAGGVTIYNEQFF,TGTGCCAGCACCAAAGGACTAGCGGGGGGGGTAACGATATACAATGAGCAGTTCTTC
TRBJ2-7,TRBV7-8,.,.,CASSLSSEQYF,TGTGCCAGCAGCTTATCTTCCGAGCAGTACTTC
TRBJ1-2,TRBV27,.,.,CASSSTGTYGYTF,TGTGCCAGCAGTTCGACAGGCACCTATGGCTACACCTTC
TRBJ2-7,TRBV11-2,.,.,CASSLKGLYEQYF,TGTGCCAGCAGCTTAAAGGGACTGTACGAGCAGTACTTC
TRBJ2-7,TRBV10-1,.,.,CASSESLGGRLGEQYF,TGCGCCAGCAGTGAGTCTTTGGGGGGGCGATTGGGCGAGCAGTACTTC
TRBJ2-7,TRBV27,.,TRBD1,CASTLGRGRGEQYF,TGTGCCAGCACCTTGGGCAGGGGGCGTGGGGAGCAGTACTTC
TRBJ2-1,TRBV11-3,.,TRBD1,CASSLGTGLYNEQFF,TGTGCCAGCAGCCTGGGGACAGGCCTATACAATGAGCAGTTCTTC
TRBJ2-3,TRBV6-6,.,.,CASSYSPRGTQYF,TGTGCCAGCAGTTACTCGCCCCGGGGTACGCAGTATTTT
TRBJ2-7,TRBV19,.,TRBD2,CASSIVAGGPYEQYF,TGTGCCAGTAGTATAGTAGCGGGAGGACCCTACGAGCAGTACTTC
TRBJ1-2,TRBV11-2,.,TRBD1,CASSPLPTGDYGYTF,TGTGCCAGCAGCCCTTTACCCACAGGGGACTATGGCTACACCTTC
TRBJ1-2,TRBV29-1,.,.,CSVDGVGGYTF,TGCAGCGTTGACGGAGTTGGAGGCTACACCTTC
TRBJ1-5,TRBV6-1,few,.,CASSEGQRMTPQHF,TGTGCCAGCAGTGAAGGACAGAGGATGACGCCCCAGCATTTT
TRBJ1-6,TRBV27,once,TRBD1,CASRLGQNNSPLHF,TGTGCCAGCAGGCTGGGACAGAACAATTCACCCCTCCACTTT
TRBJ2-1,TRBV4-2,once,TRBD1,CASSYSGTGGGYEQFF,TGTGCCAGCAGCTACTCCGGGACAGGGGGGGGCTATGAGCAGTTCTTC
TRBJ2-5,TRBV11-2,.,TRBD2,CASSFPRPGGWETQYF,TGTGCCAGCAGCTTCCCCCGACCCGGGGGGTGGGAGACCCAGTACTTC
TRBJ2-2,TRBV19,.,TRBD2,CASSPRAGGRLELFF,TGTGCCAGTAGCCCGCGAGCGGGGGGGAGGCTGGAGCTGTTTTTT
TRBJ1-1,TRBV6-5,.,.,CASQSGARGGSEAFF,TGTGCCAGCCAGAGTGGGGCCAGGGGCGGCTCTGAAGCTTTCTTT
TRBJ1-5,TRBV5-6,.,.,CASSLGGYSNQPQHF,TGTGCCAGCAGCTTGGGAGGGTATAGCAATCAGCCCCAGCATTTT
TRBJ2-2,TRBV5-4,.,.,CASSLAGSNTGELFF,TGTGCCAGCAGCTTGGCAGGGTCGAACACCGGGGAGCTGTTTTTT
TRBJ2-1,TRBV5-1,.,.,CASSDVSGNNEQFF,TGCGCCAGCAGCGACGTTAGCGGTAACAATGAGCAGTTCTTC
TRBJ2-5,TRBV11-2,.,TRBD1,CASSPTGGGETQYF,TGTGCCAGCAGCCCCACAGGGGGCGGGGAGACCCAGTACTTC
TRBJ2-7,TRBV5-1,.,TRBD2,CASSSGLATGRAYEQYF,TGCGCCAGCAGCTCTGGACTAGCTACTGGGCGTGCCTACGAGCAGTACTTC
TRBJ1-1,TRBV19,once,.,CASTIGGRNTEAFF,TGTGCCAGTACCATCGGCGGGCGGAACACTGAAGCTTTCTTT
TRBJ2-7,TRBV6-1,.,.,CASNRPDLYEQYF,TGTGCCAGCAACAGGCCGGACCTCTACGAGCAGTACTTC
TRBJ1-2,TRBV5-1,.,TRBD1,CASSDNNRGQGYGYTF,TGCGCCAGCAGCGATAATAACAGGGGGCAGGGCTATGGCTACACCTTC
TRBJ1-1,TRBV28,.,TRBD1,CASSRTGIGTEAFF,TGTGCCAGCAGTAGGACAGGGATAGGCACTGAAGCTTTCTTT
TRBJ2-2,TRBV7-9,.,TRBD1,CAKPGTVNTGELFF,TGTGCAAAACCCGGGACAGTAAACACCGGGGAGCTGTTTTTT
TRBJ2-7,TRBV12-5,once,.,CASASLFAYEQYF,TGTGCTAGCGCCAGTTTGTTTGCCTACGAGCAGTACTTC
TRBJ1-1,TRBV18,.,.,CASSRQVGTEAFF,TGTGCCAGCTCCCGACAGGTAGGCACTGAAGCTTTCTTT
TRBJ2-1,TRBV13,.,TRBD2,CASSPRRLAGNEQFF,TGTGCCAGCAGCCCCCGGCGGCTAGCGGGCAATGAGCAGTTCTTC
TRBJ1-3,TRBV27,.,.,CASSRGSGAASGNTIYF,TGTGCCAGCAGTCGGGGCTCAGGGGCCGCCTCTGGAAACACCATATATTTT
TRBJ1-2,TRBV7-9,.,.,CASSLPELVRYTF,TGTGCCAGCAGCTTACCGGAGCTGGTGCGCTACACCTTC
TRBJ2-7,TRBV6-1,few,TRBD1,CASSESRDRFGYEQYF,TGTGCCAGCAGTGAAAGTCGGGACAGATTCGGCTACGAGCAGTACTTC
TRBJ2-1,TRBV11-3,once,.,CASSLGEYNEQFF,TGTGCCAGCAGCTTAGGAGAGTACAATGAGCAGTTCTTC
TRBJ2-1,TRBV7-3,.,TRBD2,CASSLAGGNNEQFF,TGTGCCAGCAGCTTAGCGGGGGGGAACAATGAGCAGTTCTTC
TRBJ1-6,TRBV10-2,.,.,CASTIGLKDSPLHF,TGCGCCAGCACCATCGGACTGAAAGATTCACCCCTCCACTTT
TRBJ1-2,TRBV28,.,.,CASSQQPANYGYTF,TGTGCCAGCAGCCAACAGCCTGCTAACTATGGCTACACCTTC
TRBJ2-6,TRBV7-9,.,.,CASLKGFKGLLSGANVLTF,TGTGCCAGCCTTAAGGGTTTTAAGGGACTGCTCTCTGGGGCCAACGTCCTGACTTTC
TRBJ1-2,TRBV14,.,.,CASSQVGAPNYGYTF,TGTGCCAGCAGCCAAGTGGGGGCTCCTAACTATGGCTACACCTTC
TRBJ1-1,TRBV25-1,.,.,CASSEYNTGREAFF,TGTGCCAGCAGTGAATATAACACAGGGCGTGAAGCTTTCTTT
TRBJ1-4,TRBV4-2,.,.,CASSRQALATNEKLFF,TGTGCCAGCAGCCGTCAGGCTCTCGCAACTAATGAAAAACTGTTTTTT
TRBJ2-5,TRBV11-2,.,TRBD2,CASSFFTAGDKETQYF,TGTGCCAGCAGCTTTTTCACAGCGGGGGACAAAGAGACCCAGTACTTC
TRBJ2-1,TRBV10-2,.,TRBD2,CASGETSGGHYEQFF,TGCGCCAGCGGGGAGACTAGCGGGGGGCATTATGAGCAGTTCTTC